This T cell receptor (beta chain) was sequenced during a study of OX40 agonist ivuxolimab in advanced cancers. Study overall: The study gave patients intravenous ivuxolimab at 0.01 to 10 mg/kg every 2 weeks. Cohort: around 79% men, mean age 60, aged about 20 to 90. Those treated in dose escalation had hepatocellular carcinoma, melanoma, renal cell cancer or head and neck cancer.

TCRdb keeps only in-frame clones here, not all; method: immunoSEQ multiplex PCR. The top ten clones hold 4.5% to 5.5% of a sample with tens of thousands of clones, approximately 88% of them seen once. The study's findings and limits: Some nonresponders additionally presented with little normalized T-cell clonal expansion.

This clone appeared a single time. Its antigen is not known. After removal of 3 bases from V and 6 bases from J, the junction contained 4 bases not matched to a gene. The CDR3 contains 14 residues. Per germline, CDR1 SGHNT and CDR2 YYREEE (reference sequence). The sample in question was CD4+ or CD8+ T cells sorted from blood, obtained in a trial of the OX40 agonist ivuxolimab. This rearrangement joins TRBV5-4 to TRBJ2-1; 9 bases map to TRBD2. This TCR came from an adult with an advanced solid tumor such as melanoma, head and neck, liver or kidney cancer. CDR3 sequence (DNA): TGTGCCAGCAGCTCTACGACTAGCGGCAATGAGCAGTTCTTC. This codes for CASSSTTSGNEQFF.